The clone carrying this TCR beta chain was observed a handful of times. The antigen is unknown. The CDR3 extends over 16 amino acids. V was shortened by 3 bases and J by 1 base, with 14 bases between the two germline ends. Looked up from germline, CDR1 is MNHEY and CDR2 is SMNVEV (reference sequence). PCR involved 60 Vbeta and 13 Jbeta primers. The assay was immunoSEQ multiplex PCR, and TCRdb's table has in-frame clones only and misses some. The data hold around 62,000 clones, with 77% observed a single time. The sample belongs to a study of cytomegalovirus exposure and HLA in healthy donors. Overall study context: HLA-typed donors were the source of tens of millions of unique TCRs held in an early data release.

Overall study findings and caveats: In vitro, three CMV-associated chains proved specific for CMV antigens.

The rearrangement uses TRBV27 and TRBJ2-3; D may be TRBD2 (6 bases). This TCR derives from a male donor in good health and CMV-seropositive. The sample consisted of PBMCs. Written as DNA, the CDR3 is TGTGCCAGCAGTTTTCAACCGGGGGTGCGCACAGATACGCAGTATTTT. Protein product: CASSFQPGVRTDTQYF.